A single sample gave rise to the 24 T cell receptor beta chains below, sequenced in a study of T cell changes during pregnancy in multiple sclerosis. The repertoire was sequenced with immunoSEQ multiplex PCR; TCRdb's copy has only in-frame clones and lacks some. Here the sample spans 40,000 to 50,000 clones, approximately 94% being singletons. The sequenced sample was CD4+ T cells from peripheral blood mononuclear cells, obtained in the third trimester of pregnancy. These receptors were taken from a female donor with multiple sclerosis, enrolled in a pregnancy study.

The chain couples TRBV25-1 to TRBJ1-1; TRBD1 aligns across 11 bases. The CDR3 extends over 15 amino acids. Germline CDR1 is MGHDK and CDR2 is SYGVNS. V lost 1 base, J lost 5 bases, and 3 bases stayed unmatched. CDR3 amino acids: CASSESGTGGTEAFF. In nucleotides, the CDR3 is TGTGCCAGCAGTGAATCAGGGACAGGGGGTACTGAAGCTTTCTTT.

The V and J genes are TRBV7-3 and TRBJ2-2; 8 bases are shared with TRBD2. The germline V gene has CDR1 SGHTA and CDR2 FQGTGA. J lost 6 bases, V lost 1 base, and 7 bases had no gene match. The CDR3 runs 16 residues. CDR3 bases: TGTGCCAGCAGCTTAATCGTTAGCGGGGAGGCCGGGGAGCTGTTTTTT. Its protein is CASSLIVSGEAGELFF.

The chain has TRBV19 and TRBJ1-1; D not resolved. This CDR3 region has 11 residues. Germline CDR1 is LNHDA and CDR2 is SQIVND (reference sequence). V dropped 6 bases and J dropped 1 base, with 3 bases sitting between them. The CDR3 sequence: CASSKNTEAFF. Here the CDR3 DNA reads TGTGCCAGTAGCAAGAACACTGAAGCTTTCTTT.

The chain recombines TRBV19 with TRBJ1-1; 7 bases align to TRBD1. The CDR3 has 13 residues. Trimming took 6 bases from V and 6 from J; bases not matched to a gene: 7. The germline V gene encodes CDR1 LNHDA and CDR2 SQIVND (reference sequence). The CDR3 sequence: CASSTTGFPEAFF. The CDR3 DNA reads TGTGCCAGTAGCACGACAGGGTTTCCTGAAGCTTTCTTT.

This CDR3 is CASETVSNQPQHF. In DNA form, the CDR3 reads TGTGCCAGCGAGACAGTAAGCAATCAGCCCCAGCATTTT. The chain is built from TRBV6-1 and TRBJ1-5, with D maybe TRBD1 (5 bases). The CDR3 is 13 residues long. Germline loops: CDR1 MNHNS, CDR2 SASEGT. V was shortened by 8 bases and J by 1 base, with 9 bases between the two germline ends.

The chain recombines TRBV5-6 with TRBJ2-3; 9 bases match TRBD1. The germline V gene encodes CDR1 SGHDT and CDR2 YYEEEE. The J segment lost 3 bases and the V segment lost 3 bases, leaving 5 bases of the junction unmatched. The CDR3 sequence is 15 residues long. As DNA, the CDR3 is TGTGCCAGCAGCTCCTGGACAGGGGTAACAGATACGCAGTATTTT. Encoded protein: CASSSWTGVTDTQYF.

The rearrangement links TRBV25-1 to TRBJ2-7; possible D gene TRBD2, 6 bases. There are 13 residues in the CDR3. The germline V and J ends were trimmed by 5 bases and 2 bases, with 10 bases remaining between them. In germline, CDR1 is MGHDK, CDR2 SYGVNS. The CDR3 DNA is TGTGCCAGCAGTAGGGGAGGAGCCTACGAGCAGTACTTC. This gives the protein CASSRGGAYEQYF.

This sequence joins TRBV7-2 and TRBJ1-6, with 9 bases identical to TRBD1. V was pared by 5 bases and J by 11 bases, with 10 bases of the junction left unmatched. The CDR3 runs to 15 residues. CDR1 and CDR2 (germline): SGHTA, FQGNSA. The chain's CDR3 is CASSPSGTGPPPLHF. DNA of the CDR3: TGTGCCAGCAGCCCTTCCGGGACAGGGCCGCCACCCCTCCACTTT.

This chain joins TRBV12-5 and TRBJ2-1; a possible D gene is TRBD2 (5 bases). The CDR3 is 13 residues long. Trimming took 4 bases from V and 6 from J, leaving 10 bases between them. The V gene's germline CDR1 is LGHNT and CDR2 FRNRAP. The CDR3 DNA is TGTGCTAGTGGTTCGTCCGGGATCAATGAGCAGTTCTTC. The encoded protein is CASGSSGINEQFF.

CDR3 region: CAWSVGLAGAATQYF. In DNA, the CDR3 is TGTGCCTGGAGTGTGGGACTAGCGGGAGCCGCTACGCAGTATTTT. The V call is TRBV30, the J call TRBJ2-3; 14 positions match TRBD2. V lost 0 bases to trimming and J lost 8 bases; unmatched junction nucleotides: 4. The CDR3 is 15 amino acids. Germline CDR1 is GTSNPN and CDR2 is SVGIG (reference sequence).

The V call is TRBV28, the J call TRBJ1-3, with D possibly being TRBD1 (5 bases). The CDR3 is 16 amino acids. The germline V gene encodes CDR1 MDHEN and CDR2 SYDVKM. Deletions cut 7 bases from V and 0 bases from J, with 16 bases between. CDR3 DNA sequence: TGTGCCAGCATTGTCGGGGGGGGAAACTCTGGAAACACCATATATTTT. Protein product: CASIVGGGNSGNTIYF.

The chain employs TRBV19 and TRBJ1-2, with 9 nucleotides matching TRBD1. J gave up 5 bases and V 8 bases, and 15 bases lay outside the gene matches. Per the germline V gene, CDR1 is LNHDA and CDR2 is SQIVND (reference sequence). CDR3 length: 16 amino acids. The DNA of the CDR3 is TGTGCCAGTCGTCCCGGGACAGGGACCGGGGCGTATGGCTACACCTTC. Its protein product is CASRPGTGTGAYGYTF. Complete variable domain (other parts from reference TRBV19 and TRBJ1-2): DGGITQSPKYLFRKEGQNVTLSCEQNLNHDAMYWYRQDPGQGLRLIYYSQIVNDFQKGDIAEGYSVSREKKESFPLTVTSAQKNPTAFYLCASRPGTGTGAYGYTFGSGTRLTVV.

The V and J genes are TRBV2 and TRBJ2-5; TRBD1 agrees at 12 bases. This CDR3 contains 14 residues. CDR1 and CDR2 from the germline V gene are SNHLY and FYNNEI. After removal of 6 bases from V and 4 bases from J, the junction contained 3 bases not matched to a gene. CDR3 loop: CASRRDRGPETQYF. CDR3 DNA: TGTGCCAGCAGGCGGGACAGGGGGCCAGAGACCCAGTACTTC. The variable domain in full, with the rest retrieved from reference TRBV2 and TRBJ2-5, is EPEVTQTPSHQVTQMGQEVILRCVPISNHLYFYWYRQILGQKVEFLVSFYNNEISEKSEIFDDQFSVERPDGSNFTLKIRSTKLEDSAMYFCASRRDRGPETQYFGPGTRLLVL.

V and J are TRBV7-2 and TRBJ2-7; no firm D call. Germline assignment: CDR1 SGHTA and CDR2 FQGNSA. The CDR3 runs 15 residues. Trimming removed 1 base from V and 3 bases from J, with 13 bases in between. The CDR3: CASSLVPGAHYEQYF. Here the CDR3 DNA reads TGTGCCAGCAGCTTAGTGCCGGGTGCTCACTACGAGCAGTACTTC. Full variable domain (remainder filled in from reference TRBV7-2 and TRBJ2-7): GAGVSQSPSNKVTEKGKDVELRCDPISGHTALYWYRQSLGQGLEFLIYFQGNSAPDKSGLPSDRFSAERTGGSVSTLTIQRTQQEDSAVYLCASSLVPGAHYEQYFGPGTRLTVT.

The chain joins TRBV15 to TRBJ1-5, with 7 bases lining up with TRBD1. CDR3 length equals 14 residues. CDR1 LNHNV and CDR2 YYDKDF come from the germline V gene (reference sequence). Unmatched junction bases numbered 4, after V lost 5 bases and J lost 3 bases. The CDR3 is CATSLDRINQPQHF. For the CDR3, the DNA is TGTGCCACCAGCTTGGACAGGATCAATCAGCCCCAGCATTTT. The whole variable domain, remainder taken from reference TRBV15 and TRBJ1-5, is DAMVIQNPRYQVTQFGKPVTLSCSQTLNHNVMYWYQQKSSQAPKLLFHYYDKDFNNEADTPDNFQSRRPNTSFCFLDIRSPGLGDTAMYLCATSLDRINQPQHFGDGTRLSIL.

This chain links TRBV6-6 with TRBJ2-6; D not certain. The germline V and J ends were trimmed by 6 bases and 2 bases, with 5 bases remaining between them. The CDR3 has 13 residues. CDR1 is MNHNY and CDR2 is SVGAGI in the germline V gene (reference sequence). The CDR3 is CASSETGANVLTF. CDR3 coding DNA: TGTGCCAGCAGCGAGACTGGGGCCAACGTCCTGACTTTC.

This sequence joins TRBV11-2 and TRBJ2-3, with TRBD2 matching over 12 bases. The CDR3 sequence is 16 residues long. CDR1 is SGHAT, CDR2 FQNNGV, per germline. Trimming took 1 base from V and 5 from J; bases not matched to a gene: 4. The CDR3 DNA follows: TGTGCCAGCAGCTTAGGACTAGCGGGGGTTATAGATACGCAGTATTTT. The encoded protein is CASSLGLAGVIDTQYF.

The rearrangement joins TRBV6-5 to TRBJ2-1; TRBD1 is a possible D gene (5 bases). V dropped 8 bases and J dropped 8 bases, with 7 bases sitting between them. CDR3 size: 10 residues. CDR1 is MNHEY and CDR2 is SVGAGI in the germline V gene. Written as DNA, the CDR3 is TGTGCCAGCGGGGCCTATGAGCAGTTCTTC. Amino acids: CASGAYEQFF.

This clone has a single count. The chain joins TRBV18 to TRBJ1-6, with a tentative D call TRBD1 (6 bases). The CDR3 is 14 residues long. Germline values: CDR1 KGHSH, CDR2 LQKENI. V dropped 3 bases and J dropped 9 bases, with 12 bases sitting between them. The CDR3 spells CASSPSGTSSPLHF. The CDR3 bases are TGTGCCAGCTCACCTAGTGGGACAAGTTCACCCCTCCACTTT. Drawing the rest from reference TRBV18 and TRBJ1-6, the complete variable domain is NAGVMQNPRHLVRRRGQEARLRCSPMKGHSHVYWYRQLPEEGLKFMVYLQKENIIDESGMPKERFSAEFPKEGPSILRIQQVVRGDSAAYFCASSPSGTSSPLHFGNGTRLTVT.

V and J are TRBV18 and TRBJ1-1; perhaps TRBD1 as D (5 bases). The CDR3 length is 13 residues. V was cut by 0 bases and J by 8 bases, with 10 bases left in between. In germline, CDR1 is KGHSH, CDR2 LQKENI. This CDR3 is CASSPPGREEAFF. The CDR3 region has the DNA TGTGCCAGCTCACCACCGGGCAGGGAAGAAGCTTTCTTT.

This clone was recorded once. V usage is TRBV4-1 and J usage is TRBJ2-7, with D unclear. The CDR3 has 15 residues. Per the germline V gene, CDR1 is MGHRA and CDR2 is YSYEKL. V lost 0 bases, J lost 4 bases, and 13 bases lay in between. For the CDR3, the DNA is TGCGCCAGCAGCCAAGAAGCACAGCCTGCATACGAGCAGTACTTC. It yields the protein CASSQEAQPAYEQYF.

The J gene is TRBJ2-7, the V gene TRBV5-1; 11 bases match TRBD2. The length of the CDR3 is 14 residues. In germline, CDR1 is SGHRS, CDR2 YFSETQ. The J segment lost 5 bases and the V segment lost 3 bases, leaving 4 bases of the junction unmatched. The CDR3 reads CASSYGTSGDEQYF. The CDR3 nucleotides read TGCGCCAGCAGCTATGGGACTAGCGGCGACGAGCAGTACTTC. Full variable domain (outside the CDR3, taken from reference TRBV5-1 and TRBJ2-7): KAGVTQTPRYLIKTRGQQVTLSCSPISGHRSVSWYQQTPGQGLQFLFEYFSETQRNKGNFPGRFSGRQFSNSRSEMNVSTLELGDSALYLCASSYGTSGDEQYFGPGTRLTVT.

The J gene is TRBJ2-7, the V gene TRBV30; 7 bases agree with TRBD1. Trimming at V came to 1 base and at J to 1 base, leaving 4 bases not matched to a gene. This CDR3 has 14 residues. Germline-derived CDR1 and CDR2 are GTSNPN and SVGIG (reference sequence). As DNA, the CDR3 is TGTGCCTGGAGTGGGCGGACAGGTTCCTACGAGCAGTACTTC. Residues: CAWSGRTGSYEQYF.

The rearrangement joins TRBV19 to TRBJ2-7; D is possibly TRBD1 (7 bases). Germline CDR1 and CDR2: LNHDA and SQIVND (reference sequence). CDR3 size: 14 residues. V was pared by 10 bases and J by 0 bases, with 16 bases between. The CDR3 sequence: CATRRDSSSYEQYF. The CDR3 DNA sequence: TGTGCCACCAGGCGGGACAGCAGCTCCTACGAGCAGTACTTC.